The TCR beta chain described here comes from a study of T cells after yellow fever vaccination. Comments on this clonotype: Its antigen is still unknown.

Notes on the study in general: High-abundance clonotypes from the bulk population could contaminate FACS-sorted repertoires. Weaker overall, the secondary response nonetheless peaked faster (day 5 versus 15).

Template-switching 5'RACE yielded the TCR cDNA; a universal primer site and UMIs were added in the process. MiXCR, applied by TCRdb to the 5' RACE reads, yields one record per CDR3 protein. The sample contains some 99,000 distinct CDR3 sequences, 5.8% of which appear only once. From germline, CDR1 is SGDLS and CDR2 YYNGEE. The CDR3 consists of 14 residues. The germline V and J ends were trimmed by 0 bases and 5 bases, with 9 bases remaining between them. Source: CD8+ T cells sorted from PBMCs, taken 10 days after the yellow fever booster vaccination. The receptor was isolated from a man aged 18 to 29 who received the YFV17D yellow fever vaccine. The rearrangement joins TRBV9 to TRBJ2-1; D is ambiguous. The CDR3 region has the DNA TGTGCCAGCAGCGTAGCTGGCTTCGACAATGAGCAGTTCTTC. Protein sequence: CASSVAGFDNEQFF.